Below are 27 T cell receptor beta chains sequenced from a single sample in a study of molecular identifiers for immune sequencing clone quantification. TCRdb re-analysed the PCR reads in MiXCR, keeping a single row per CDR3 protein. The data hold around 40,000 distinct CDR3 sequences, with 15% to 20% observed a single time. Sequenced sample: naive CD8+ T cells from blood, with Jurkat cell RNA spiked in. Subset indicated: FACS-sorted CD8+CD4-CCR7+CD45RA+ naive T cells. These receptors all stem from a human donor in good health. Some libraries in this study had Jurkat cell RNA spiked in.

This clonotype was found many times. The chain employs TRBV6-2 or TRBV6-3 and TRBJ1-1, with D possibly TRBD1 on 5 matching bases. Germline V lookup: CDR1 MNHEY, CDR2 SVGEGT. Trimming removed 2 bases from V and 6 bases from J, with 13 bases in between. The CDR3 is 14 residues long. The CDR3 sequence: CASSYVDSGSEAFF. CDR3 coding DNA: TGTGCCAGCAGTTACGTGGACTCAGGGTCTGAAGCTTTCTTT.

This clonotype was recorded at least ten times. CDR3 nucleotide sequence: TGTGCCAGCAGCCCGGGACTAGCTGACTACGAGCAGTACTTC. Translating it yields CASSPGLADYEQYF. The rearrangement links TRBV3-1 to TRBJ2-7; 9 bases line up with TRBD2. The ends lost 4 bases at V and 3 bases at J; junction bases unmatched: 4. This CDR3 has 14 residues. Germline V lookup: CDR1 LGHDT, CDR2 YNNKEL (reference sequence).

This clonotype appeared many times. In nucleotides, the CDR3 is TGTGCCAGCAGAGAGGAGGGAACTGGCAATCAGCCCCAGCATTTT. Translation: CASREEGTGNQPQHF. The chain carries TRBV2 and TRBJ1-5, with D unclear. CDR1 and CDR2 from the germline V gene are SNHLY and FYNNEI. Trimming stripped 6 bases from V and 2 bases from J, with 14 bases between. The CDR3 contains 15 residues. The variable domain in full, completed from reference TRBV2 and TRBJ1-5, reads EPEVTQTPSHQVTQMGQEVILRCVPISNHLYFYWYRQILGQKVEFLVSFYNNEISEKSEIFDDQFSVERPDGSNFTLKIRSTKLEDSAMYFCASREEGTGNQPQHFGDGTRLSIL.

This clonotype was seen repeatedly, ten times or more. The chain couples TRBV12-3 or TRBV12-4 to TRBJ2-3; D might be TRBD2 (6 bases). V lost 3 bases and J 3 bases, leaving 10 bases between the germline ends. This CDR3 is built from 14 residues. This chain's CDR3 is CASSFVLATDTQYF. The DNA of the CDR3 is TGTGCCAGCAGTTTCGTTCTAGCGACAGATACGCAGTATTTT.

The CDR3 DNA sequence: TGTGCCAGCAGCTTCAGGGACACGAGCACAGATACGCAGTATTTT. Protein sequence: CASSFRDTSTDTQYF. The chain carries TRBV12-3 or TRBV12-4 and TRBJ2-3; maybe TRBD1 (6 bases). CDR3 length: 15 amino acids. V gave up 6 bases and J gave up 0 bases, with 13 bases separating them.

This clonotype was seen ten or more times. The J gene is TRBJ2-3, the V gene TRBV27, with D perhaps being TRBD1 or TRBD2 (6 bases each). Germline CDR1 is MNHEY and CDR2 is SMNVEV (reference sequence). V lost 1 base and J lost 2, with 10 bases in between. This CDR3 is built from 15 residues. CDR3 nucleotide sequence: TGTGCCAGCAGTTTATATGGGGGGCCCACAGATACGCAGTATTTT. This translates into CASSLYGGPTDTQYF.

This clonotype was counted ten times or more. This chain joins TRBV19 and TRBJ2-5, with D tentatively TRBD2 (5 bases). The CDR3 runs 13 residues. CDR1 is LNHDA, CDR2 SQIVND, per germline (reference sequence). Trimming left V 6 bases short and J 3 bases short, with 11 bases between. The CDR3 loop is CASRRPGEETQYF. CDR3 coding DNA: TGTGCCAGTAGGCGGCCCGGGGAAGAGACCCAGTACTTC.

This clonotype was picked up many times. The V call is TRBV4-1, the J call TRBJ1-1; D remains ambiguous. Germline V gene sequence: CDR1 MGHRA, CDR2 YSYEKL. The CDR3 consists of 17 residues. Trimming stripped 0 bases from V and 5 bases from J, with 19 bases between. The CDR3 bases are TGCGCCAGCAGCCAAGATCCGTGGGAGAAGCGCGCGACTGAAGCTTTCTTT. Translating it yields CASSQDPWEKRATEAFF.

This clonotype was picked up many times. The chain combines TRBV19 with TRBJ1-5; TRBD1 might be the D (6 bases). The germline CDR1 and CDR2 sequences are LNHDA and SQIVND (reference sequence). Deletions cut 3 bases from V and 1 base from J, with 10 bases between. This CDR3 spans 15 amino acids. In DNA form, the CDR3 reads TGTGCCAGTAGTATCGGGACAAGGAGCAATCAGCCCCAGCATTTT. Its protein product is CASSIGTRSNQPQHF.

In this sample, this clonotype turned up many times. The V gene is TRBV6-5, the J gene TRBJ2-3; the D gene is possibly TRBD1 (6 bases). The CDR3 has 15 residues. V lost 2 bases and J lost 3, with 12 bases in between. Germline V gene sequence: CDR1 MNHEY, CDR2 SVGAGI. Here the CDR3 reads CASSYDAGVTDTQYF. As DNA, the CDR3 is TGTGCCAGCAGTTACGACGCAGGGGTGACAGATACGCAGTATTTT.

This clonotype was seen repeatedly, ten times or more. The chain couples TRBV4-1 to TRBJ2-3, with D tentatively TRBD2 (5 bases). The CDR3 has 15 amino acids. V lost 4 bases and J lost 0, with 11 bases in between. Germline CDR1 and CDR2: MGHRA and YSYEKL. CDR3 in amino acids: CASSLRTPSTDTQYF. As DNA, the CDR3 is TGCGCCAGCAGCCTCAGGACTCCTAGCACAGATACGCAGTATTTT.

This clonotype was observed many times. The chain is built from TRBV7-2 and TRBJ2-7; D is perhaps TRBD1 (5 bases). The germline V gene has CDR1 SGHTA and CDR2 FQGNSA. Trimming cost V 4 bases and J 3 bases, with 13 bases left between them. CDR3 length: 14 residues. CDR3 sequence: CASSSLQESYEQYF. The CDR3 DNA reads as TGTGCCAGCAGCTCCCTACAGGAAAGCTACGAGCAGTACTTC.

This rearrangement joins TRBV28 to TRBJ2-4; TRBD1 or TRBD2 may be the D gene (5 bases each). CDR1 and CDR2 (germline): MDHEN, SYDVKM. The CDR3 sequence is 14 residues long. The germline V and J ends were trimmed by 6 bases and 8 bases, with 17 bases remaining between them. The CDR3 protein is CASSPRMGEDIQYF. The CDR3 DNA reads TGTGCCAGCAGCCCCCGTATGGGGGAAGACATTCAGTACTTC.

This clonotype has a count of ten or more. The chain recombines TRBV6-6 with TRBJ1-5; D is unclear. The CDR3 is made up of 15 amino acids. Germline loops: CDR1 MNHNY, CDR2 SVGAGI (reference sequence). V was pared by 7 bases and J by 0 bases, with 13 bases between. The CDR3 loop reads CASTSPGYSNQPQHF. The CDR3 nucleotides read TGTGCCAGCACCTCGCCCGGATATAGCAATCAGCCCCAGCATTTT.

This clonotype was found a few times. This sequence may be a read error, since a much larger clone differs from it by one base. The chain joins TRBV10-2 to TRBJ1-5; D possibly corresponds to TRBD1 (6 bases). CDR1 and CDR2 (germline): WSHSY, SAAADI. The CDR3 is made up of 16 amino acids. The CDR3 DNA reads TGCGCCAGCAGTAATACAGGGATGTTGAGCAATCAGCCCCGGCATTTT. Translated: CASSNTGMLSNQPRHF.

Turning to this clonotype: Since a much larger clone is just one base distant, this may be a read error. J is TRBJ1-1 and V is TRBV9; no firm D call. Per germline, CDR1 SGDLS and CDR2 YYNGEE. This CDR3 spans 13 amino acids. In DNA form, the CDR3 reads TGTGCCAGCGGCGTAGGGCCCGCGACTGAAGCTTTCTTT. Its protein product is CASGVGPATEAFF.

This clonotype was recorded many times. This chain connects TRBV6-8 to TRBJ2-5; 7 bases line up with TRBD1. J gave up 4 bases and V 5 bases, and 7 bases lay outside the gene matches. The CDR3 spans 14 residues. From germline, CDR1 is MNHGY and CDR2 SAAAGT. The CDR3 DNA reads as TGTGCCAGCAGTCCCGGGACAGTTGGAGAGACCCAGTACTTC. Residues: CASSPGTVGETQYF.

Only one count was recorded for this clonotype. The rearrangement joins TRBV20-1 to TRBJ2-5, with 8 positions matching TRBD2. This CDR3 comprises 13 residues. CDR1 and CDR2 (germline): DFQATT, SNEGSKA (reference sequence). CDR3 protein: CSACSGVQETQYF. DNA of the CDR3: TGCAGCGCTTGTAGCGGGGTACAAGAGACCCAGTACTTC.

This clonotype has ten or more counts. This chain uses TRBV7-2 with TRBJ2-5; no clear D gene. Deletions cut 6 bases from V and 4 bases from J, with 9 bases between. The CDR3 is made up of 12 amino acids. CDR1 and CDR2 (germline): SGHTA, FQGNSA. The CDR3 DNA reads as TGTGCCAGCAGGAGCACTACAGAGACCCAGTACTTC. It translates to CASRSTTETQYF.

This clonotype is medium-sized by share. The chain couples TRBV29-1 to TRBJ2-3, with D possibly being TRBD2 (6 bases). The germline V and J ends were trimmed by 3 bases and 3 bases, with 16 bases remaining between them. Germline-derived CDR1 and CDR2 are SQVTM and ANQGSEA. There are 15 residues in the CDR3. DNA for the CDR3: TGCAGCGTTGAGGTCAAGGGGAGGAGTACAGATACGCAGTATTTT. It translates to CSVEVKGRSTDTQYF.

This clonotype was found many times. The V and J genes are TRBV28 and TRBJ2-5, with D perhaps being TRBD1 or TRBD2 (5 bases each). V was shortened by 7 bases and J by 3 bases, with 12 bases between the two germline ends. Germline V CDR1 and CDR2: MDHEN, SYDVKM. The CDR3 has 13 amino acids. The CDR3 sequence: CASTGIGEETQYF. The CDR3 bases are TGTGCCAGCACCGGGATAGGGGAAGAGACCCAGTACTTC. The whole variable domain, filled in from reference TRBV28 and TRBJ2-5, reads DVKVTQSSRYLVKRTGEKVFLECVQDMDHENMFWYRQDPGLGLRLIYFSYDVKMKEKGDIPEGYSVSREKKERFSLILESASTNQTSMYLCASTGIGEETQYFGPGTRLLVL.

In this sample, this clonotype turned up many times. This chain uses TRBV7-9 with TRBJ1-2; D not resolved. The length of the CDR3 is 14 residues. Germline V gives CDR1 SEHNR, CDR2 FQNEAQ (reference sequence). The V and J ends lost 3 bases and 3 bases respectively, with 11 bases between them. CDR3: CASSFLADHYGYTF. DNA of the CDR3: TGTGCCAGCAGCTTCCTGGCAGACCACTATGGCTACACCTTC.

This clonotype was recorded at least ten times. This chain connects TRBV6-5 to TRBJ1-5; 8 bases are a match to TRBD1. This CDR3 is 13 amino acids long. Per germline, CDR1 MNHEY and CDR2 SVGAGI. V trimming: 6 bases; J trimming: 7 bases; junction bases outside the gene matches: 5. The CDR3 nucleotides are TGTGCCAGCAGACCTGGACAGGGCCAGCCCCAGCATTTT. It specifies CASRPGQGQPQHF.

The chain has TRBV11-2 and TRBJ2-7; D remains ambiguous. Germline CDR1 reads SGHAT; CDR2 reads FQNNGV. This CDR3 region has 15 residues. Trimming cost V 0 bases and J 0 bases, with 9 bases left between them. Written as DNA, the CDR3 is TGTGCCAGCAGCTTAGAGGTGGGCAGCTCCTACGAGCAGTACTTC. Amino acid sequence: CASSLEVGSSYEQYF. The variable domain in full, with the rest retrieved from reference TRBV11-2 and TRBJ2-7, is EAGVAQSPRYKIIEKRQSVAFWCNPISGHATLYWYQQILGQGPKLLIQFQNNGVVDDSQLPKDRFSAERLKGVDSTLKIQPAKLEDSAVYLCASSLEVGSSYEQYFGPGTRLTVT.

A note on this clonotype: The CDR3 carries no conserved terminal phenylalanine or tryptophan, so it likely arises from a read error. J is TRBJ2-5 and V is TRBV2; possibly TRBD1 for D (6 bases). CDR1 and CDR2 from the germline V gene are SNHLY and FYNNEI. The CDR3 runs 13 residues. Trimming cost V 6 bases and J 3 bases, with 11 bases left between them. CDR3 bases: TGTGCCAGCAGGCAGGACAGCGAAGAGACCCAGTACTCC. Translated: CASRQDSEETQYS.

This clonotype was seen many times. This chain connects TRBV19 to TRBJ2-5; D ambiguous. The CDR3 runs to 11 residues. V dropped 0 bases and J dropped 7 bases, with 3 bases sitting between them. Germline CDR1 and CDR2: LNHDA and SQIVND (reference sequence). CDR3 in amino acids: CASSIEGTQYF. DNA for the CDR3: TGTGCCAGTAGTATAGAGGGGACCCAGTACTTC. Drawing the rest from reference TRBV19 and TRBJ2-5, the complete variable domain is DGGITQSPKYLFRKEGQNVTLSCEQNLNHDAMYWYRQDPGQGLRLIYYSQIVNDFQKGDIAEGYSVSREKKESFPLTVTSAQKNPTAFYLCASSIEGTQYFGPGTRLLVL.

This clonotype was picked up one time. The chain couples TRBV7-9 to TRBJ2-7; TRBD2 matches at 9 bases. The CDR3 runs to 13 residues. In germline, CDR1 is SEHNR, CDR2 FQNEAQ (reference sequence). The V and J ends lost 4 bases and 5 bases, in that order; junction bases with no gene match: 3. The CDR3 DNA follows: TGTGCCAGCAGCTCGGGACTAGCCGACGAGCAGTACTTC. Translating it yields CASSSGLADEQYF. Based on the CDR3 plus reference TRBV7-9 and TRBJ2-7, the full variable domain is DTGVSQNPRHKITKRGQNVTFRCDPISEHNRLYWYRQTLGQGPEFLTYFQNEAQLEKSRLLSDRFSAERPKGSFSTLEIQRTEQGDSAMYLCASSSGLADEQYFGPGTRLTVT.